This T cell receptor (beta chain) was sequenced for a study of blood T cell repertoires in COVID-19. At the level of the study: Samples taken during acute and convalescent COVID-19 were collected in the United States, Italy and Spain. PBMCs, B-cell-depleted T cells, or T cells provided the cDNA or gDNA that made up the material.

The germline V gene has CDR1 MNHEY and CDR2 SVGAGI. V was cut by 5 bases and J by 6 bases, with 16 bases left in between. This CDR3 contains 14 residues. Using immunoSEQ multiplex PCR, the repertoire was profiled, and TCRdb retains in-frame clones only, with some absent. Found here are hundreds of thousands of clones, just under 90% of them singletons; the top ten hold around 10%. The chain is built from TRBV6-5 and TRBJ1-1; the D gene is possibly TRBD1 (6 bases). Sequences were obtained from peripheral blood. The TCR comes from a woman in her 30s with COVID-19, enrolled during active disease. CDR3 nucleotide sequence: TGTGCCAGCAGTCCGACTGACAGGCCGGCTGAAGCTTTCTTT. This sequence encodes CASSPTDRPAEAFF.